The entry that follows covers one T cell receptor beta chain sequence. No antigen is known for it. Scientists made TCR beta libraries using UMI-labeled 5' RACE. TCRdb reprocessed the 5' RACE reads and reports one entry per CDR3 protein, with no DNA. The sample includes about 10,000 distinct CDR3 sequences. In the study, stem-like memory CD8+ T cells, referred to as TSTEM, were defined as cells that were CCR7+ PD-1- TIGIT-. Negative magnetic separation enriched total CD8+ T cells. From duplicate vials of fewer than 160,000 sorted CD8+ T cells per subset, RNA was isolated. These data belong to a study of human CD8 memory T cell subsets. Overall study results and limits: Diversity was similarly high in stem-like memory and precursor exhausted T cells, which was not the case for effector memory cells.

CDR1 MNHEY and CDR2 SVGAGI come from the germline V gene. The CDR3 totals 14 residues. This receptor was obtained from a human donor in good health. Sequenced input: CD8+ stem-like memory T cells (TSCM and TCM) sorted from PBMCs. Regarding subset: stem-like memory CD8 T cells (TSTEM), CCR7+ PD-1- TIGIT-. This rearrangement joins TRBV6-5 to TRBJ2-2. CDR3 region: CASSYGWETGELFF.